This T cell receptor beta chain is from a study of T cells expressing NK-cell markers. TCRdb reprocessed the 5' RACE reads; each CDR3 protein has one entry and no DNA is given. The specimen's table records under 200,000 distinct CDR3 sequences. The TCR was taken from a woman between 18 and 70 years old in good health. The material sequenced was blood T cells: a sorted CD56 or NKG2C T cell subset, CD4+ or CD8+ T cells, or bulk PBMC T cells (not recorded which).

CDR3 residues: CASSRLLDSPLHF. The chain recombines TRBV11-3 with TRBJ1-6. The V gene's germline CDR1 is SGHNT and CDR2 YENEEA. CDR3 length: 13 amino acids.